This T cell receptor (beta chain) stems from a study of blood T cell repertoires in COVID-19. Study context: The samples span acute and convalescent COVID-19 from the United States, Italy and Spain. T cells, B-cell-depleted T cells, or PBMCs supplied cDNA or gDNA.

Using immunoSEQ multiplex PCR, the repertoire was profiled, and TCRdb retains in-frame clones only, with some absent. The table lists under 300,000 clones, 70% to 90% of them singletons, with 0.75% to 1% in the top ten. The CDR3 has 14 amino acids. Germline-derived CDR1 and CDR2 are MNHEY and SVGAGI. V shed 6 bases and J 9 bases; nucleotides not matched to a gene: 5. V is TRBV6-5 and J is TRBJ2-1; TRBD2 matches at 13 bases. What was sequenced was peripheral blood. This receptor was obtained from a middle-aged woman who had recovered from COVID-19. CDR3 coding DNA: TGTGCCAGCAGCCTACTAGCGGGAGGGGGTGAGCAGTTCTTC. This translates into CASSLLAGGGEQFF.